These 28 T cell receptor beta chains share one sample of origin, sequenced in a study of cytomegalovirus exposure and HLA in healthy donors. PCR amplification relied on 60 Vbeta primers (plus 13 Jbeta primers). The data were produced by immunoSEQ multiplex PCR, yet TCRdb's version contains in-frame clones alone and is incomplete. Of approximately 160,000 clones listed, 75% to 90% are singletons. Sequenced: PBMCs. The receptors shown here come from a man younger than 45 in good health and CMV-seropositive.

This clone has just a few counts. The chain links TRBV9 to TRBJ2-5, with D possibly matching TRBD1 (7 bases). The CDR3 has 16 residues. The germline V gene encodes CDR1 SGDLS and CDR2 YYNGEE. Trimming stripped 4 bases from V and 5 bases from J, with 21 bases between. The CDR3 is CASSQEGAGSSETQYF. CDR3 coding DNA: TGTGCCAGCAGCCAAGAGGGGGCGGGATCGTCGGAGACCCAGTACTTC.

The chain uses TRBV30 and TRBJ1-3, with a weak D call TRBD1 (6 bases). V lost 3 bases, J lost 3 bases, and 15 bases lay in between. This CDR3 region has 15 residues. Germline V gene lookup returns CDR1 GTSNPN and CDR2 SVGIG (reference sequence). The CDR3 DNA sequence: TGTGCCTGGAGCGGAACAGGGATAGGTGGAAACACCATATATTTT. Translated: CAWSGTGIGGNTIYF.

The chain joins TRBV7-6 to TRBJ2-5; D is uncertain. Germline values: CDR1 SGHVS, CDR2 FNYEAQ. This CDR3 comprises 13 residues. Trimming stripped 5 bases from V and 4 bases from J, with 11 bases between. Written as DNA, the CDR3 is TGTGCCAGCAGCCCCTCCCTCCCAGAGACCCAGTACTTC. As protein: CASSPSLPETQYF.

This clone came up a few times. DNA of the CDR3: TGTGCCAGTAGTATCCTCGTGGGAGGGTCGAATGAGCAGTTCTTC. Protein sequence: CASSILVGGSNEQFF. The chain has TRBV19 and TRBJ2-1; 7 positions match TRBD2. The CDR3 length is 15 residues. After removal of 3 bases from V and 7 bases from J, the junction contained 9 bases not matched to a gene. The germline gives CDR1 LNHDA, CDR2 SQIVND (reference sequence).

This clone was recorded only once. The V gene is TRBV27, the J gene TRBJ2-2; possibly TRBD1 for D (6 bases). V dropped 2 bases and J dropped 4 bases, with 8 bases sitting between them. CDR3 length equals 14 residues. Germline CDR1 is MNHEY and CDR2 is SMNVEV (reference sequence). The CDR3 protein is CASSLGQSTGELFF. CDR3 in DNA: TGTGCCAGCAGTTTAGGACAGAGCACCGGGGAGCTGTTTTTT.

This rearrangement joins TRBV2 to TRBJ1-6; TRBD1 aligns across 12 bases. The CDR3 covers 13 residues. CDR1 is SNHLY and CDR2 is FYNNEI in the germline V gene. Trimming removed 8 bases from V and 10 bases from J; junction bases left unmatched: 3. CDR3 protein: CASGTGGTSPLHF. The CDR3 DNA sequence: TGTGCCAGCGGGACAGGGGGCACATCACCCCTCCACTTT.

The chain carries TRBV7-3 and TRBJ2-3; 7 bases agree with TRBD2. The CDR3 runs 17 residues. The V and J ends lost 5 bases and 1 base, in that order; junction bases with no gene match: 12. The germline V gene has CDR1 SGHTA and CDR2 FQGTGA. CDR3 residues: CASSPTSAAGGTDTQYF. Here the CDR3 DNA reads TGTGCCAGCAGCCCGACGTCCGCCGCGGGGGGCACAGATACGCAGTATTTT.

The rearrangement uses TRBV10-1 and TRBJ1-2; no firm D call. This CDR3 spans 13 amino acids. V was trimmed by 0 bases and J by 4 bases, leaving 6 bases between them. From germline, CDR1 is WNHNN and CDR2 SYGVQD (reference sequence). The chain's CDR3 is CASSESRGYGYTF. CDR3 DNA sequence: TGCGCCAGCAGTGAGTCTCGGGGCTATGGCTACACCTTC.

The rearrangement links TRBV28 to TRBJ1-5, with D possibly being TRBD1 (6 bases). From germline, CDR1 is MDHEN and CDR2 SYDVKM. V lost 8 bases and J lost 8, with 16 bases in between. The CDR3 length is 13 residues. The CDR3 protein is CASLRQVAEPQHF. The CDR3 nucleotides are TGTGCCAGCCTTAGACAGGTCGCGGAGCCCCAGCATTTT.

This rearrangement joins TRBV12-5 to TRBJ2-7; maybe TRBD1 (5 bases). This CDR3 region has 15 residues. V lost 0 bases, J lost 0 bases, and 9 bases lay in between. Germline V gene sequence: CDR1 LGHNT, CDR2 FRNRAP. The CDR3 is CASGLVLRGSYEQYF. Written as DNA, the CDR3 is TGTGCTAGTGGTTTGGTCTTAAGGGGCTCCTACGAGCAGTACTTC.

The table lists this clone with a few counts. For the CDR3, the DNA is TGTGCCAGCAGCCCGGGACACGGCTACGAGCAGTACTTC. Encoded protein: CASSPGHGYEQYF. The genes are TRBV6-5 and TRBJ2-7, with a tentative D call TRBD1 (6 bases). Trimming took 6 bases from V and 3 from J, leaving 12 bases between them. This CDR3 contains 13 residues. Germline CDR1 reads MNHEY; CDR2 reads SVGAGI.

The V gene is TRBV4-3, the J gene TRBJ1-1, with a possible D match to TRBD1 (5 bases). With 0 bases removed from V and 0 bases from J, the gap between germline ends came to 8 bases. The CDR3 consists of 15 residues. Per the germline V gene, CDR1 is LGHNA and CDR2 is YSLEER. The CDR3 DNA is TGCGCCAGCAGCCAAGACGGGGGTTTGAACACTGAAGCTTTCTTT. It translates to CASSQDGGLNTEAFF.

The rearrangement links TRBV19 to TRBJ2-7; 9 bases match TRBD1. Germline lookup yields CDR1 LNHDA and CDR2 SQIVND (reference sequence). The CDR3 has 14 amino acids. V was clipped by 3 bases and J by 2 bases; unmatched bases: 2. CDR3 in DNA: TGTGCCAGTAGTATCGGGACAGGGACCTACGAGCAGTACTTC. Translation gives CASSIGTGTYEQYF. Supplemented by reference TRBV19 and TRBJ2-7, the full variable domain reads DGGITQSPKYLFRKEGQNVTLSCEQNLNHDAMYWYRQDPGQGLRLIYYSQIVNDFQKGDIAEGYSVSREKKESFPLTVTSAQKNPTAFYLCASSIGTGTYEQYFGPGTRLTVT.

This sequence joins TRBV12-1 and TRBJ1-1; the D call of TRBD1 is as the table states it, not checked on the DNA. TRBV12-1 is a known pseudogene. The CDR3 extends over 13 amino acids. CDR3 sequence: CASSETGGTEAFF. In DNA, the CDR3 is TGTGCCAGCAGCGAGACAGGGGGGACTGAAGCTTTCTTT.

J is TRBJ2-7 and V is TRBV6-1, with 13 bases matching TRBD2. Germline V gene sequence: CDR1 MNHNS, CDR2 SASEGT. This CDR3 is built from 15 residues. With V trimmed by 6 bases and J by 5 bases, 7 bases remained unmatched. CDR3 sequence: CASRKPGLAGNEQYF. For the CDR3, the DNA is TGTGCCAGCAGGAAACCGGGACTAGCGGGAAACGAGCAGTACTTC.

The chain has TRBV27 and TRBJ1-1; no firm D call. With 3 bases removed from V and 3 bases from J, the gap between germline ends came to 11 bases. The CDR3 is 14 amino acids. Germline V gives CDR1 MNHEY, CDR2 SMNVEV (reference sequence). The CDR3 loop reads CASSFYFGDTEAFF. CDR3 nucleotides: TGTGCCAGCAGTTTCTATTTCGGGGACACTGAAGCTTTCTTT.

The gene calls are TRBV5-1 and TRBJ2-2; 10 bases align to TRBD2. There are 14 residues in the CDR3. CDR1 is SGHRS and CDR2 is YFSETQ in the germline V gene. The V segment lost 2 bases and the J segment 5 bases; nucleotides outside the gene matches: 0. The CDR3 nucleotides are TGCGCCAGCAGCTTAGCGGGAGGGACCGGGGAGCTGTTTTTT. Amino acids: CASSLAGGTGELFF.

This chain links TRBV28 with TRBJ2-7; TRBD2 agrees at 11 bases. This CDR3 region has 13 residues. Germline values: CDR1 MDHEN, CDR2 SYDVKM. V gave up 9 bases and J gave up 3 bases; unmatched junction bases: 4. The CDR3 is CASIGLAGYEQYF. CDR3 DNA: TGTGCCAGTATCGGACTAGCGGGCTACGAGCAGTACTTC.

The rearrangement uses TRBV2 and TRBJ2-7, with D perhaps matching TRBD1 (5 bases). The germline V and J ends were trimmed by 11 bases and 3 bases, with 14 bases remaining between them. In germline, CDR1 is SNHLY, CDR2 FYNNEI. The CDR3 spans 12 residues. The CDR3 DNA reads as TGTGCCGGTCGCGGACAAGACTACGAGCAGTACTTC. Its translation is CAGRGQDYEQYF. The full variable domain, its missing parts supplied by reference TRBV2 and TRBJ2-7, is EPEVTQTPSHQVTQMGQEVILRCVPISNHLYFYWYRQILGQKVEFLVSFYNNEISEKSEIFDDQFSVERPDGSNFTLKIRSTKLEDSAMYFCAGRGQDYEQYFGPGTRLTVT.

The gene calls are TRBV5-1 and TRBJ1-2; unclear D gene. The CDR3 length is 13 residues. The V gene lost 2 bases and the J gene lost 0 bases, with 5 bases spanning the gap. The germline gives CDR1 SGHRS, CDR2 YFSETQ. The CDR3 nucleotides are TGCGCCAGCAGCTTCACAGCTAACTATGGCTACACCTTC. Translated: CASSFTANYGYTF.

The chain employs TRBV11-2 and TRBJ2-1; 11 bases line up with TRBD1. The CDR3 extends over 15 amino acids. Germline V CDR1 and CDR2: SGHAT, FQNNGV. Unmatched junction bases numbered 4, after V lost 1 base and J lost 8 bases. The chain's CDR3 is CASSLGRTGGYEQFF. The CDR3 coding sequence is TGTGCCAGCAGCTTAGGTAGGACAGGGGGCTATGAGCAGTTCTTC. The whole variable domain, filled in from reference TRBV11-2 and TRBJ2-1, reads EAGVAQSPRYKIIEKRQSVAFWCNPISGHATLYWYQQILGQGPKLLIQFQNNGVVDDSQLPKDRFSAERLKGVDSTLKIQPAKLEDSAVYLCASSLGRTGGYEQFFGPGTRLTVL.

The genes are TRBV27 and TRBJ1-5; TRBD1 matches 9 bases. Germline V gives CDR1 MNHEY, CDR2 SMNVEV (reference sequence). CDR3 length: 15 amino acids. J lost 7 bases, V lost 6 bases, and 10 bases had no gene match. The CDR3 DNA reads TGTGCCAGCAGCGGACAGGGGAGGGGGAGCCAGCCCCAGCATTTT. As protein: CASSGQGRGSQPQHF.

This chain connects TRBV30 to TRBJ1-1; D unresolved. The germline V and J ends were trimmed by 0 bases and 4 bases, with 12 bases remaining between them. Germline V lookup: CDR1 GTSNPN, CDR2 SVGIG (reference sequence). The CDR3 spans 14 residues. CDR3 region: CAWSVGQAGTEAFF. Written as DNA, the CDR3 is TGTGCCTGGAGTGTTGGGCAGGCGGGCACTGAAGCTTTCTTT.

This clone was recorded only once. Written as DNA, the CDR3 is TGTGCCAGCAGTGAATACGGCGGGGGCGGTAATGAGCAGTTCTTC. Protein: CASSEYGGGGNEQFF. This rearrangement joins TRBV25-1 to TRBJ2-1, with TRBD2 as a possible D gene (7 bases). Trimming removed 0 bases from V and 7 bases from J, with 13 bases in between. CDR1 is MGHDK, CDR2 SYGVNS, per germline. The CDR3 runs to 15 residues.

This chain's CDR3 is CASIGVPGVSDTQYF. The CDR3 DNA follows: TGTGCCAGCATAGGGGTACCTGGCGTGTCAGATACGCAGTATTTT. V gene TRBV6-1 combines with J gene TRBJ2-3; weak D call: TRBD1 (5 bases). V lost 7 bases, J lost 4 bases, and 18 bases lay in between. The V gene's germline CDR1 is MNHNS and CDR2 SASEGT. The CDR3 covers 15 residues.

This clone was picked up one time. The chain carries TRBV23-1 and TRBJ2-5; D is perhaps TRBD1 (6 bases). TRBV23-1 is marked as an open reading frame, function uncertain. The CDR3 is made up of 17 amino acids. V was cut by 7 bases and J by 0 bases, with 21 bases left in between. CDR3 coding DNA: TGCGCCAGCATTCACTTCAGGTTGGGGACACACCAAGAGACCCAGTACTTC. Protein: CASIHFRLGTHQETQYF.

In the case of this clone: This same CDR3 is encoded by further DNA sequences in the sample. The genes are TRBV9 and TRBJ2-1; D perhaps matches TRBD2 (5 bases). V shed 0 bases and J shed 0 bases, with 7 bases lying between them. The V gene's germline CDR1 is SGDLS and CDR2 YYNGEE. CDR3 length equals 15 residues. Here the CDR3 reads CASSVGGLSYNEQFF. Written as DNA, the CDR3 is TGTGCCAGCAGCGTAGGCGGGCTCTCCTACAATGAGCAGTTCTTC.

Here the CDR3 DNA reads TGTGCCAGCAGCCCAAGACTAGTTGGGTTGGAGGCCGGGGAGCTGTTTTTT. The encoded protein is CASSPRLVGLEAGELFF. The genes are TRBV7-8 and TRBJ2-2; possibly TRBD2 for D (6 bases). The V end was cut by 5 bases, the J end by 6 bases, with 22 bases between. This CDR3 spans 17 amino acids. The germline CDR1 and CDR2 sequences are SGHVS and FQNEAQ.